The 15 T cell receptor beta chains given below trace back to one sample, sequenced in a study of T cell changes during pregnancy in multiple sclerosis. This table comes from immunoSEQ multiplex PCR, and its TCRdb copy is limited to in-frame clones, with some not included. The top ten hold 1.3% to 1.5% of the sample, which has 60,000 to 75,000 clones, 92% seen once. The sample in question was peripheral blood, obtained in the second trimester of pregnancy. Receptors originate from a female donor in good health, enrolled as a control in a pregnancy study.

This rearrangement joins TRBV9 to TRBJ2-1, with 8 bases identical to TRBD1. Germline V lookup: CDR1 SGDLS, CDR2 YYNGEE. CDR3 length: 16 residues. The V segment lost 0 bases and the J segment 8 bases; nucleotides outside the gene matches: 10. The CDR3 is CASSVGTGKRFHEQFF. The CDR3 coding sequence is TGTGCCAGCAGCGTAGGGACAGGGAAGAGATTCCATGAGCAGTTCTTC. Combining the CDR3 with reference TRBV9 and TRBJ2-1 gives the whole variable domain DSGVTQTPKHLITATGQRVTLRCSPRSGDLSVYWYQQSLDQGLQFLIQYYNGEERAKGNILERFSAQQFPDLHSELNLSSLELGDSALYFCASSVGTGKRFHEQFFGPGTRLTVL.

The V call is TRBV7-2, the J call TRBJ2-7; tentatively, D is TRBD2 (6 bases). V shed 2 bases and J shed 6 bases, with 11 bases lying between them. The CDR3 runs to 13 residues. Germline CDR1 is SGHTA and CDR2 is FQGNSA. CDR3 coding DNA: TGTGCCAGCAGCTTAAACAGGAGGGGCGAGCAGTACTTC. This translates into CASSLNRRGEQYF.

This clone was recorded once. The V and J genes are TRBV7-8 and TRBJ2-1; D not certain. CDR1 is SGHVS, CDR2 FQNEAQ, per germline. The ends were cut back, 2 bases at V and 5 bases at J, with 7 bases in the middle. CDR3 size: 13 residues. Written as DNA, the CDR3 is TGTGCCAGCAGCTTAAATACAGACAATGAGCAGTTCTTC. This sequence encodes CASSLNTDNEQFF.

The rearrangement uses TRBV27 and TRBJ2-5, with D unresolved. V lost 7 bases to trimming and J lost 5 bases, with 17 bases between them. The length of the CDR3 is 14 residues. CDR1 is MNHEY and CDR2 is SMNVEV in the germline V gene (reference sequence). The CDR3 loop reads CASTPDGAWETQYF. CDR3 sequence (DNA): TGTGCCAGCACCCCAGACGGAGCCTGGGAGACCCAGTACTTC.

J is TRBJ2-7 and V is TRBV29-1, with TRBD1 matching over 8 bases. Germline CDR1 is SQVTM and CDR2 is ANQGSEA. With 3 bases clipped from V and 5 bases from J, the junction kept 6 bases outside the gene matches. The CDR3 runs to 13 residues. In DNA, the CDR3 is TGCAGCGTTGACAGGGGGCTAGGGAACGAGCAGTACTTC. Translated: CSVDRGLGNEQYF.

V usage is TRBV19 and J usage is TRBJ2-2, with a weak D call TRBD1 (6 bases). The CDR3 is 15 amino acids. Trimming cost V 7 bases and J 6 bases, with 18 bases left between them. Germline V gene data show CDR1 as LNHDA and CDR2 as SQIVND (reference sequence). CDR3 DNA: TGTGCCAGTATCAATCCAGGGGAGCCCCCCGGGGAGCTGTTTTTT. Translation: CASINPGEPPGELFF.

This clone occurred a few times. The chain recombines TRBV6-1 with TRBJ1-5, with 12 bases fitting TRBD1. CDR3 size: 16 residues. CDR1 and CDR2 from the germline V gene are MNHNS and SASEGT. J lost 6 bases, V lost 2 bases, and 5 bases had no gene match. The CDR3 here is CASSEPGQGAGQPQHF. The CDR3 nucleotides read TGTGCCAGCAGTGAACCGGGACAGGGGGCCGGTCAGCCCCAGCATTTT.

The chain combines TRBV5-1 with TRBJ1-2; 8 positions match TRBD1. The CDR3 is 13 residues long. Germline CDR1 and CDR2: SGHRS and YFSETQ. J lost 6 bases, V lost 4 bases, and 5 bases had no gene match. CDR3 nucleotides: TGCGCCAGCAGCCCGGACAGGGATCATGGCTACACCTTC. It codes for CASSPDRDHGYTF.

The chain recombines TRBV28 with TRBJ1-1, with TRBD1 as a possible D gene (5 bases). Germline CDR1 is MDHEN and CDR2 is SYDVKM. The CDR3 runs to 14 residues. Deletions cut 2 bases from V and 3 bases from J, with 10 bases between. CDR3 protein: CASSLRGSYTEAFF. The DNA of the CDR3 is TGTGCCAGCAGTTTAAGGGGCTCCTACACTGAAGCTTTCTTT.

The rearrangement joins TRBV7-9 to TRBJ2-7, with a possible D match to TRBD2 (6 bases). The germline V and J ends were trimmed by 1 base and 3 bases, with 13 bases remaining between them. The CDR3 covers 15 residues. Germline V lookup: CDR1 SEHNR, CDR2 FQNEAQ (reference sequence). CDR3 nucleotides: TGTGCCAGCAGCTTAGGCGGGATCAAGATCTACGAGCAGTACTTC. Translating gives CASSLGGIKIYEQYF.

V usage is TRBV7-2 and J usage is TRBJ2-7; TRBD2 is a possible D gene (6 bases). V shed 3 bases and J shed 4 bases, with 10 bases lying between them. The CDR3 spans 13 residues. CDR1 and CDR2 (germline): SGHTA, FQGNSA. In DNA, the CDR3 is TGTGCCAGCAGCTTCCAGCGGGCTTACGAGCAGTACTTC. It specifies CASSFQRAYEQYF.

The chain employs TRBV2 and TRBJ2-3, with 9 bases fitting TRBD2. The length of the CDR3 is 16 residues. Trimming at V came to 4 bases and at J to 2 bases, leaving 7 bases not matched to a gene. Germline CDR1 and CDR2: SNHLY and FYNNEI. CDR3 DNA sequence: TGTGCCAGCAGTGTGAGGGCGGGAGGGTACACAGATACGCAGTATTTT. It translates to CASSVRAGGYTDTQYF.

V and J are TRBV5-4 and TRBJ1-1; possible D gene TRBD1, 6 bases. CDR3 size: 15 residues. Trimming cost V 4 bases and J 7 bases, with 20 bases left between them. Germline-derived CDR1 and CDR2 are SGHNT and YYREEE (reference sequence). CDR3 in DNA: TGTGCCAGCAGCCTGGCACCCCGGGACACAGGTGAAGCTTTCTTT. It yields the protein CASSLAPRDTGEAFF.

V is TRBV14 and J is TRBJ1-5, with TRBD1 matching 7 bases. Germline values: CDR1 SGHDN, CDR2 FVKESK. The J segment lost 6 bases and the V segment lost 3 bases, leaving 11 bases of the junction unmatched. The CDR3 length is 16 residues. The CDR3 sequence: CASSHQQGPHGQPQHF. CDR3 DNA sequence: TGTGCCAGCAGCCACCAACAGGGGCCCCATGGTCAGCCCCAGCATTTT.

The CDR3 spells CATSGPVGPYEQYF. The CDR3 DNA is TGTGCCACCAGCGGGCCAGTTGGACCCTACGAGCAGTACTTC. This chain connects TRBV19 to TRBJ2-7; D possibly corresponds to TRBD2 (6 bases). The CDR3 sequence is 14 residues long. From germline, CDR1 is LNHDA and CDR2 SQIVND (reference sequence). V dropped 10 bases and J dropped 2 bases, with 18 bases sitting between them. Drawing the rest from reference TRBV19 and TRBJ2-7, the complete variable domain is DGGITQSPKYLFRKEGQNVTLSCEQNLNHDAMYWYRQDPGQGLRLIYYSQIVNDFQKGDIAEGYSVSREKKESFPLTVTSAQKNPTAFYLCATSGPVGPYEQYFGPGTRLTVT.